The clone carrying this T cell receptor (beta chain) has more than one count but fewer than ten. Its antigen is not identified. The CDR3 end shows no conserved phenylalanine or tryptophan, and so a read error is likely. The DNA is omitted, as the CDR3 cannot be located on it reliably, and the CDR3 follows TCRdb's listing. An approximately 10 ml volume of fresh peripheral blood provided the PBMCs. The data were taken from a study of T cells in Graves' hyperthyroidism and ophthalmopathy. General study findings and limits: Ophthalmopathy, as predicted by the model, came a median about six months after the prediction. Stable hyperthyroidism was told apart from ophthalmopathy by a model built on 13 V-J features.

From RNA transcripts, TCR beta CDR3 regions were amplified. A set of HTBI primers served as the primers for a first-round RT-PCR of the TCR CDR3. TCRdb re-derived calls from the multiplex PCR reads in MiXCR, one entry per CDR3 protein. The sample has 45,000 to 75,000 distinct CDR3 sequences, 40% to 55% seen once. Sequenced material: blood. The TCR comes from a woman younger than 45 with Graves' ophthalmopathy.

This chain's CDR3 is CASSVGAS. V and J are TRBV9 and TRBJ1-6. The germline V gene has CDR1 SGDLS and CDR2 YYNGEE. The CDR3 length is 8 residues, termini included.